This T cell receptor (beta chain) was retrieved from a study of beta chain features in type 1 diabetes. Whole-study findings and limits: In all four CD4+ subsets, TCRB CDR3 length was significantly, moderately reduced in type 1 diabetes.

Only a few counts were recorded for this clone. Its antigen is unknown. Every bit of the isolated RNA underwent reverse transcription, so sequencing read expressed TCRB transcripts. Clones were read by immunoSEQ multiplex PCR, and TCRdb kept only the in-frame ones, dropping some. The sample carries nearly 350,000 clones, approximately 10% recorded once. Each population that was sorted was more than 95% pure. The CDR3 consists of 11 residues. From germline, CDR1 is SQVTM and CDR2 ANQGSEA. Trimming cost V 7 bases and J 5 bases, with 11 bases left between them. The source is a man between 25 and 39 years old with type 1 diabetes. J is TRBJ1-1 and V is TRBV29-1; D uncertain. Material for sequencing was central memory CD4+ T cells from blood. The CDR3 DNA follows: TGCAGCGGACACGTCGGAACTGAAGCTTTCTTT. Its translation: CSGHVGTEAFF.